This T cell receptor beta chain emerged from a study of blood T cell repertoires in COVID-19. On the study more broadly: The samples span acute and convalescent COVID-19 from the United States, Italy and Spain. Sample material is recorded as cDNA or gDNA derived from T cells, B-cell-depleted T cells, or PBMCs.

Per the study methods: Amplifying reference gene primers gave estimates of nucleated cell counts. Data came from immunoSEQ multiplex PCR; TCRdb stores just in-frame clones and leaves some out. The V and J calls and clone size come from that table; D and trimming were worked out from the DNA. The table has under 200,000 clones, roughly 89% seen once. This CDR3 is 16 amino acids long. The trim removed 4 bases at V and 9 bases at J, leaving 14 bases unmatched. In germline, CDR1 is KGHDR, CDR2 SFDVKD. V usage is TRBV24-1 and J usage is TRBJ1-5; 7 bases line up with TRBD1. The source material was peripheral blood. This sequence originates from a man aged 18 to 30 with active or convalescent COVID-19. DNA for the CDR3: TGTGCCACCAGTGACAACGGACAGGAGACGACCTGGCCCCAGCATTTT. Translation gives CATSDNGQETTWPQHF.